These 20 T cell receptor beta chains originate from one sample sequenced in a study of Tregs in tolerant kidney transplant recipients (dated by TCRdb to the late 2010s). The library relied on the immunoSEQ multiplex PCR assay. Not all clones reach the TCRdb copy of this immuneACCESS table, which keeps in-frame sequences only. Checked studies attribute under half of the gap to unresolved V genes and leave the rest unexplained. Present in this sample are about 120,000 clones, about 91% of which were seen just once. The ten largest clonotypes hold roughly 0.63% of the sample. The sequencing input was CD4+ T cells from blood. These receptors all come from a human donor in good health.

This clone was observed once. The genes are TRBV28 and TRBJ1-1, with D perhaps TRBD1 (5 bases). CDR1 MDHEN and CDR2 SYDVKM come from the germline V gene. The V and J ends lost 7 bases and 3 bases respectively, with 9 bases between them. The CDR3 runs 12 residues. The CDR3 DNA sequence: TGTGCCAGCAAAAAGGGGTACACTGAAGCTTTCTTT. Translated: CASKKGYTEAFF.

The chain couples TRBV5-1 to TRBJ2-3, with 11 bases matching TRBD2. The length of the CDR3 is 16 residues. V lost 4 bases and J lost 4; bases outside the gene matches: 8. Germline V gives CDR1 SGHRS, CDR2 YFSETQ. The CDR3: CASSPVAGGRSDTQYF. The CDR3 nucleotides are TGCGCCAGCAGCCCCGTAGCGGGAGGGCGATCAGATACGCAGTATTTT.

The chain couples TRBV7-9 to TRBJ2-5; D remains unclear. CDR1 SEHNR and CDR2 FQNEAQ come from the germline V gene (reference sequence). CDR3 length: 11 residues. Trimming cost V 5 bases and J 1 base, with 2 bases left between them. The CDR3 nucleotides are TGTGCCAGCAGCGTCCAAGAGACCCAGTACTTC. Residues: CASSVQETQYF.

The chain is built from TRBV6-1 and TRBJ2-7, with a weak D call TRBD1 (5 bases). The CDR3 has 14 amino acids. CDR1 is MNHNS, CDR2 SASEGT, per germline. Deletions cut 7 bases from V and 0 bases from J, with 13 bases between. CDR3 protein: CASTSDRRSYEQYF. CDR3 DNA: TGTGCCAGCACTTCAGACAGACGCTCCTACGAGCAGTACTTC.

The chain uses TRBV5-1 and TRBJ2-5, with D uncertain. Trimming took 4 bases from V and 2 from J, leaving 15 bases between them. Germline V gives CDR1 SGHRS, CDR2 YFSETQ. This CDR3 contains 15 residues. In nucleotides, the CDR3 is TGCGCCAGCAGCCCCCGTTCCCAGCGACAAGAGACCCAGTACTTC. Translation: CASSPRSQRQETQYF.

The V call is TRBV2, the J call TRBJ1-1, with 10 positions matching TRBD1. Per the germline V gene, CDR1 is SNHLY and CDR2 is FYNNEI. This CDR3 region has 15 residues. The junction had 7 bases not matched to a gene; V was cut back by 5 bases and J by 4 bases. The CDR3 sequence: CASSQDRGRVTEAFF. The CDR3 DNA sequence: TGTGCCAGCAGTCAGGACAGGGGGAGAGTCACTGAAGCTTTCTTT.

This clone was counted once. The CDR3 sequence: CATSRDTSPLHF. The CDR3 nucleotides read TGTGCCACCAGCAGAGATACCTCACCCCTCCACTTT. The chain uses TRBV15 and TRBJ1-6; D is unclear. Germline assignment: CDR1 LNHNV and CDR2 YYDKDF (reference sequence). The V gene lost 0 bases and the J gene lost 10 bases, with 4 bases spanning the gap. The CDR3 covers 12 residues. The full variable domain, its missing parts supplied by reference TRBV15 and TRBJ1-6, is DAMVIQNPRYQVTQFGKPVTLSCSQTLNHNVMYWYQQKSSQAPKLLFHYYDKDFNNEADTPDNFQSRRPNTSFCFLDIRSPGLGDTAMYLCATSRDTSPLHFGNGTRLTVT.

This sequence joins TRBV5-1 and TRBJ2-7; tentatively, D is TRBD2 (6 bases). With 1 base removed from V and 7 bases from J, the gap between germline ends came to 21 bases. The CDR3 has 16 amino acids. The V gene's germline CDR1 is SGHRS and CDR2 YFSETQ. The CDR3 region is CASSLQAGLAGIEQYF. The CDR3 DNA follows: TGCGCCAGCAGCTTGCAGGCGGGGCTCGCGGGAATTGAGCAGTACTTC.

The chain recombines TRBV4-2 with TRBJ2-1; TRBD1 matches 8 bases. With V trimmed by 0 bases and J by 4 bases, 5 bases remained unmatched. The CDR3 length is 16 residues. Germline V CDR1 and CDR2: LGHNA, YNFKEQ. The CDR3 coding sequence is TGTGCCAGCAGCCAAGAGGCGCAGGGGGCGTACAATGAGCAGTTCTTC. Its protein is CASSQEAQGAYNEQFF.

The gene calls are TRBV18 and TRBJ2-3; 11 nucleotides agree with TRBD2. Germline assignment: CDR1 KGHSH and CDR2 LQKENI. This CDR3 contains 17 residues. The V segment lost 0 bases and the J segment 0 bases; nucleotides outside the gene matches: 2. CDR3 loop: CASSPPTSGTSTDTQYF. The CDR3 DNA reads TGTGCCAGCTCACCACCGACTAGCGGGACAAGCACAGATACGCAGTATTTT. The full variable domain, its missing parts supplied by reference TRBV18 and TRBJ2-3, is NAGVMQNPRHLVRRRGQEARLRCSPMKGHSHVYWYRQLPEEGLKFMVYLQKENIIDESGMPKERFSAEFPKEGPSILRIQQVVRGDSAAYFCASSPPTSGTSTDTQYFGPGTRLTVL.

V and J are TRBV5-1 and TRBJ2-2, with a tentative D call TRBD1 (5 bases). CDR1 is SGHRS, CDR2 YFSETQ, per germline. This CDR3 region has 15 residues. V lost 1 base and J 3 bases, leaving 10 bases between the germline ends. CDR3 in DNA: TGCGCCAGCAGCTTGACGATCAGGGACACCGGGGAGCTGTTTTTT. Protein: CASSLTIRDTGELFF.

The rearrangement links TRBV11-3 to TRBJ1-4, with D hard to call. V was cut by 8 bases and J by 5 bases, with 9 bases left in between. The CDR3 length is 12 residues. Germline CDR1 is SGHNT and CDR2 is YENEEA. In nucleotides, the CDR3 is TGTGCCAGCCGATTCAGGAATGAAAAACTGTTTTTT. This gives the protein CASRFRNEKLFF.

J is TRBJ2-5 and V is TRBV19; a possible D gene is TRBD1 (6 bases). The V and J ends lost 4 bases and 5 bases respectively, with 14 bases between them. CDR1 LNHDA and CDR2 SQIVND come from the germline V gene (reference sequence). The length of the CDR3 is 14 residues. CDR3 DNA: TGTGCCAGTAGTAACGGACAGTTGGGGGAGACCCAGTACTTC. This gives the protein CASSNGQLGETQYF.

The chain couples TRBV5-1 to TRBJ2-2; possibly TRBD1 or TRBD2 for D (6 bases each). The ends were cut back, 2 bases at V and 4 bases at J, with 12 bases in the middle. The length of the CDR3 is 15 residues. The germline CDR1 and CDR2 sequences are SGHRS and YFSETQ. CDR3 sequence (DNA): TGCGCCAGCAGCTTTTCGGGGGCTAGCACCGGGGAGCTGTTTTTT. Protein product: CASSFSGASTGELFF.

V gene TRBV6-5 combines with J gene TRBJ2-4; 12 bases map to TRBD2. The trim removed 5 bases at V and 16 bases at J, leaving 12 bases unmatched. There are 14 residues in the CDR3. Germline V CDR1 and CDR2: MNHEY, SVGAGI. This CDR3 is CASSTGVTSGRSYF. Here the CDR3 DNA reads TGTGCCAGCAGTACCGGGGTAACTAGCGGGAGGTCCTACTTC.

This clone was detected only once. V and J are TRBV10-3 and TRBJ2-3, with D perhaps matching TRBD2 (6 bases). Germline-derived CDR1 and CDR2 are ENHRY and SYGVKD. The CDR3 loop spans 15 amino acids. The V end lost 0 bases, the J end lost 6 bases, and 13 bases lay between the germline ends. The CDR3 loop is CAISESRTTRDTQYF. The CDR3 region has the DNA TGTGCCATCAGTGAGTCTAGGACTACCAGGGATACGCAGTATTTT.

This chain joins TRBV29-1 and TRBJ1-1; D remains ambiguous. CDR1 and CDR2 (germline): SQVTM, ANQGSEA. V gave up 5 bases and J gave up 5 bases, with 9 bases separating them. The CDR3 spans 11 residues. The CDR3 DNA is TGCAGCGTTTGGGAGAGGACTGAAGCTTTCTTT. Amino acid sequence: CSVWERTEAFF.

The V and J genes are TRBV5-1 and TRBJ2-1; D not resolved. Germline V lookup: CDR1 SGHRS, CDR2 YFSETQ. The CDR3 is made up of 14 amino acids. V lost 0 bases to trimming and J lost 15 bases, with 19 bases between them. In DNA, the CDR3 is TGCGCCAGCAGCTTGGTGGACCCCGCAGAGTCGCGGTTCTTC. Translated, it gives CASSLVDPAESRFF. Combining the CDR3 with reference TRBV5-1 and TRBJ2-1 gives the whole variable domain KAGVTQTPRYLIKTRGQQVTLSCSPISGHRSVSWYQQTPGQGLQFLFEYFSETQRNKGNFPGRFSGRQFSNSRSEMNVSTLELGDSALYLCASSLVDPAESRFFGPGTRLTVL.

This chain links TRBV30 with TRBJ1-4, with D maybe TRBD1 (6 bases). The CDR3 sequence is 13 residues long. The germline CDR1 and CDR2 sequences are GTSNPN and SVGIG (reference sequence). Trimming removed 3 bases from V and 6 bases from J, with 11 bases in between. The CDR3 is CAWRSGTYEKLFF. CDR3 coding DNA: TGTGCCTGGAGATCCGGGACATATGAAAAACTGTTTTTT.

The chain combines TRBV5-1 with TRBJ1-1, with a weak D call TRBD1 (5 bases). The CDR3 has 13 residues. Trimming took 0 bases from V and 3 from J, leaving 6 bases between them. Germline V lookup: CDR1 SGHRS, CDR2 YFSETQ. The CDR3 region is CASSLGQHTEAFF. Written as DNA, the CDR3 is TGCGCCAGCAGCTTGGGACAGCACACTGAAGCTTTCTTT. The variable domain in full, with the rest retrieved from reference TRBV5-1 and TRBJ1-1, is KAGVTQTPRYLIKTRGQQVTLSCSPISGHRSVSWYQQTPGQGLQFLFEYFSETQRNKGNFPGRFSGRQFSNSRSEMNVSTLELGDSALYLCASSLGQHTEAFFGQGTRLTVV.